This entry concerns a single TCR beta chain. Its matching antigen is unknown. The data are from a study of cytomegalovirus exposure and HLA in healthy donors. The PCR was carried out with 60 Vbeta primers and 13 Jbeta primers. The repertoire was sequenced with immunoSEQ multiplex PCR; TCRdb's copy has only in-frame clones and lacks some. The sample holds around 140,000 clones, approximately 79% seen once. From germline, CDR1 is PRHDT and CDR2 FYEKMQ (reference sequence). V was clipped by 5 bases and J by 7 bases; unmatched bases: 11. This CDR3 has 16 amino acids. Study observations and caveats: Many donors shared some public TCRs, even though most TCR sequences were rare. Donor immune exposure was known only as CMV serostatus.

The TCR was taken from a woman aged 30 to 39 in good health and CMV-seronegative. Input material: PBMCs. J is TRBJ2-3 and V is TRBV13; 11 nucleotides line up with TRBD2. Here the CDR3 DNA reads TGTGCCAGCAGCCAGGGAGCGACTAGCGGGATGAATACGCAGTATTTT. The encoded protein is CASSQGATSGMNTQYF.